The present TCR beta chain was sequenced within a study of vaccination and CD4 T cells after COVID-19. Trimming removed 3 bases at V and 6 bases at J, with 12 bases between. Germline values: CDR1 DFQATT, CDR2 SNEGSKA (reference sequence). The CDR3 covers 13 residues. Cultured CD4+ T cell DNA was sequenced using the Oncomine TCR Beta short-read assay. Someone extracted genomic DNA from cultured CD4+ T cells. MiXCR, run by TCRdb on the PCR reads, gives a single entry per CDR3 protein. The table shows approximately 14,000 distinct CDR3 sequences, with around 38% occurring only once. Treatment meaning: roughly 11-day PBMC culture with coronavirus spike peptide pools or control peptides (ViraFEST assay). With regard to this clonotype: Its antigen is still unknown.

The receptor comes from a human donor who had recovered from COVID-19. Sequenced sample: CD4+ T cells from blood, cultured in vitro. J is TRBJ1-5 and V is TRBV20-1, with D tentatively TRBD1 (5 bases). CDR3 sequence: CSASGGWLQPQHF. In DNA form, the CDR3 reads TGCAGTGCTAGTGGGGGTTGGCTTCAGCCCCAGCATTTT.